This T cell receptor (beta chain) is drawn from a study of T cells after yellow fever vaccination. Study-wide results and limits: Reappearance after the booster was observed for most primary-vaccination clones (96% CD4, approximately 90% CD8). Some clonotypes, a small share, were shared between CD4 and CD8 compartments. The secondary response peaked faster, at day 5 versus 15, but was weaker.

The V end lost 0 bases, the J end lost 4 bases, and 15 bases lay between the germline ends. CDR1 SSHAT and CDR2 FNYEAQ come from the germline V gene (reference sequence). The CDR3 extends over 17 amino acids. TCRdb itself ran the 5' RACE reads through MiXCR, one entry per CDR3 protein. The profile shows about 96,000 distinct CDR3 sequences, approximately 9% of them singletons. The TCR originated in a man younger than 35 who received the YFV17D yellow fever vaccine. The chain has TRBV7-7 and TRBJ2-2, with TRBD2 as a possible D gene (7 bases). Material: CD8+ T cells not binding an NS4B(214-222) dextramer, sorted from PBMCs, obtained about 2 weeks after the first yellow fever vaccination. The CDR3 reads CASSLAPGGQSTGELFF. The CDR3, as DNA: TGTGCCAGCAGCTTAGCCCCCGGGGGGCAGAGCACCGGGGAGCTGTTTTTT.